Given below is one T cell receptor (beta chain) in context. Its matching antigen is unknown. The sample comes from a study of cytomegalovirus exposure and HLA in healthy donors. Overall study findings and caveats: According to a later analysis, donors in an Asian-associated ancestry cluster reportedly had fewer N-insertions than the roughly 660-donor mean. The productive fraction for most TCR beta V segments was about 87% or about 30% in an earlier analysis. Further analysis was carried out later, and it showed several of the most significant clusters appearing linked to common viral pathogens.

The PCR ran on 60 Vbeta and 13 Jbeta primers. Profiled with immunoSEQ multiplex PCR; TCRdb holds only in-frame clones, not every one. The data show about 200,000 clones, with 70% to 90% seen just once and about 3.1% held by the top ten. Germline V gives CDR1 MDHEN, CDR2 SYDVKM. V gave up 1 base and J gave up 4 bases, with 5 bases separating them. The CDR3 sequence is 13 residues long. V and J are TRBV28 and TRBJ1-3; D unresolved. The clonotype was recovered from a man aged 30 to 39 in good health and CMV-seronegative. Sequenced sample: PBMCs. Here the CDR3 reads CASSLLSGNTIYF. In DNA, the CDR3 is TGTGCCAGCAGTTTATTATCGGGAAACACCATATATTTT.